This TCR beta chain is from a study of T cells in Graves' hyperthyroidism and ophthalmopathy. It was RNA transcripts that yielded the amplified TCR beta CDR3 regions. HTBI primers were used for first-round RT-PCR of the TCR CDR3. TCRdb passed the multiplex PCR reads through MiXCR, listing each CDR3 protein once. The table has hundreds of thousands of distinct CDR3 sequences, around 42% seen once. The CDR3 has 16 residues. Germline-derived CDR1 and CDR2 are SNHLY and FYNNEI. Deletions cut 5 bases from V and 0 bases from J, with 16 bases between. The receptor's source is a woman aged 18-29 years with Graves' hyperthyroidism. Sequenced sample: peripheral blood or thyroid tissue (not recorded which). This chain connects TRBV2 to TRBJ1-1, with D possibly matching TRBD1 (5 bases). The CDR3 loop reads CASSYSRQRMNTEAFF. The DNA of the CDR3 is TGTGCCAGCAGTTACTCGAGACAGAGGATGAACACTGAAGCTTTCTTT.